Listed here are 13 T cell receptor beta chains from one sample, sequenced in a study of T cells in Graves' hyperthyroidism and ophthalmopathy. Researchers took RNA transcripts and amplified the TCR beta CDR3 regions from them. First-round RT-PCR of the TCR CDR3 relied on the HTBI primer set. TCRdb re-derived calls from the multiplex PCR reads in MiXCR, one entry per CDR3 protein. The profile shows around 250,000 distinct CDR3 sequences, 15% to 20% of them singletons. Material: blood. These receptors originate from a woman younger than 35 with Graves' ophthalmopathy.

This clonotype showed up many times. The junction departs from the called germline gene at one end, perhaps through a read error. The genes are TRBV19 and TRBJ2-2, with D perhaps TRBD1 (6 bases). The CDR3 runs to 15 residues. The V gene's germline CDR1 is LNHDA and CDR2 SQIVND (reference sequence). CDR3 sequence reads: CASRIGQTYTGALFF. In DNA form, the CDR3 reads TGTGCCAGTAGAATAGGACAGACCTACACCGGGGCGCTGTTTTTT.

This clonotype has at least ten counts. J is TRBJ1-1 and V is TRBV4-1; no firm D call. This CDR3 spans 13 amino acids. Germline CDR1 reads MGHRA; CDR2 reads YSYEKL. Trimming left V 8 bases short and J 5 bases short, with 15 bases between. This chain's CDR3 is CASAENVRTEAFF. In DNA form, the CDR3 reads TGCGCCAGCGCTGAGAATGTTAGGACTGAAGCTTTCTTT.

In its sample, this clonotype was seen many times. The chain recombines TRBV10-2 with TRBJ2-7; TRBD2 agrees at 12 bases. V dropped 3 bases and J dropped 5; count of bases not matched to a gene: 5. The germline gives CDR1 WSHSY, CDR2 SAAADI. The CDR3 sequence is 15 residues long. CDR3 sequence: CASSDLTSGRHEQYF. CDR3 nucleotides: TGCGCCAGCAGTGACCTGACTAGCGGGAGACACGAGCAGTACTTC.

This clonotype was counted ten times or more. The chain employs TRBV28 and TRBJ2-7; the D gene is possibly TRBD2 (5 bases). Per the germline V gene, CDR1 is MDHEN and CDR2 is SYDVKM. V lost 3 bases to trimming and J lost 6 bases, with 15 bases between them. This CDR3 has 14 residues. CDR3 region: CASSFPSGIREQYF. The CDR3 DNA reads as TGTGCCAGCAGTTTCCCGAGCGGTATCCGCGAGCAGTACTTC.

This clonotype was seen repeatedly, ten times or more. The V gene is TRBV20-1, the J gene TRBJ1-2, with 8 bases aligning to TRBD1. CDR1 is DFQATT and CDR2 is SNEGSKA in the germline V gene (reference sequence). The CDR3 has 13 residues. The J segment lost 5 bases and the V segment lost 3 bases, leaving 5 bases of the junction unmatched. CDR3 sequence (DNA): TGCAGTGCTAGCAGGGGGCCTCGGTATGGCTACACCTTC. Protein: CSASRGPRYGYTF.

The sample holds many counts of this clonotype. V usage is TRBV20-1 and J usage is TRBJ2-2, with D perhaps TRBD1 or TRBD2 (5 bases each). The CDR3 runs to 16 residues. Trimming stripped 0 bases from V and 1 base from J, with 12 bases between. The germline CDR1 and CDR2 sequences are DFQATT and SNEGSKA (reference sequence). In DNA form, the CDR3 reads TGCAGTGCTAGAGATTCCGGGACGGTGAACACCGGGGAGCTGTTTTTT. It codes for CSARDSGTVNTGELFF.

The sample holds many counts of this clonotype. The chain carries TRBV11-3 and TRBJ2-5, with D unresolved. Trimming removed 0 bases at V and 8 bases at J, with 7 bases between. The germline CDR1 and CDR2 sequences are SGHNT and YENEEA. The CDR3 is 12 amino acids. The CDR3 sequence: CASSLEGVTQYF. Written as DNA, the CDR3 is TGTGCCAGCAGCTTAGAAGGTGTAACCCAGTACTTC.

This clonotype was observed many times. The V and J genes are TRBV28 and TRBJ2-3, with 11 bases matching TRBD2. Trimming removed 5 bases from V and 5 bases from J; junction bases left unmatched: 3. This CDR3 is 14 amino acids long. CDR1 MDHEN and CDR2 SYDVKM come from the germline V gene. CDR3 sequence (DNA): TGTGCCAGCAGTCCCGGGACTAGCGGAGATACGCAGTATTTT. As protein: CASSPGTSGDTQYF. The entire variable domain, with the rest obtained from reference TRBV28 and TRBJ2-3, is as follows: DVKVTQSSRYLVKRTGEKVFLECVQDMDHENMFWYRQDPGLGLRLIYFSYDVKMKEKGDIPEGYSVSREKKERFSLILESASTNQTSMYLCASSPGTSGDTQYFGPGTRLTVL.

Of note for this clonotype: A much larger clone lies a single base off, so this may be a read error. The V call is TRBV2, the J call TRBJ2-2; TRBD2 is a possible D gene (5 bases). The CDR3 is made up of 16 amino acids. Looked up from germline, CDR1 is SNHLY and CDR2 is FYNNEI. This CDR3 reads CASSLSGQRVTGKLFF. DNA for the CDR3: TGTGCCAGCAGCCTATCCGGGCAGCGAGTCACCGGGAAGCTGTTTTTT.

This clonotype was counted at least ten times. This chain links TRBV11-3 with TRBJ2-1; D not certain. The CDR3 is 15 amino acids. Germline CDR1 reads SGHNT; CDR2 reads YENEEA. V lost 7 bases and J 0 bases, leaving 13 bases between the germline ends. CDR3 nucleotides: TGTGCCAGCACCATTCGCACGGTCTCCTACAATGAGCAGTTCTTC. It is translated as CASTIRTVSYNEQFF.

This chain links TRBV11-2 with TRBJ2-1; no clear D. Trimming removed 1 base at V and 1 base at J, with 14 bases between. This CDR3 comprises 17 residues. Germline loops: CDR1 SGHAT, CDR2 FQNNGV. The CDR3 is CASSLVPLLRSYNEQFF. The CDR3, as DNA: TGTGCCAGCAGCTTAGTTCCACTCCTGAGGTCCTACAATGAGCAGTTCTTC.

Concerning this clonotype: A much larger clone lies a single base off, so this may be a read error. The CDR3 loop reads CASNVDRGLEAFF. The CDR3 nucleotides are TGTGCCAGTAATGTCGACAGGGGGCTTGAAGCTTTCTTT. V and J are TRBV19 and TRBJ1-1, with TRBD1 identical over 10 bases. The germline V gene encodes CDR1 LNHDA and CDR2 SQIVND (reference sequence). This CDR3 is built from 13 residues. The ends lost 7 bases at V and 7 bases at J; junction bases unmatched: 6.

This chain links TRBV11-1 with TRBJ2-1, with TRBD2 matching 15 bases. The V and J ends lost 5 bases and 4 bases, in that order; junction bases with no gene match: 3. From germline, CDR1 is SGHAT and CDR2 FQDESV (reference sequence). This CDR3 is built from 16 residues. This CDR3 is CASSAGTSGRYNEQFF. DNA for the CDR3: TGTGCCAGCAGCGCCGGGACTAGCGGGAGGTACAATGAGCAGTTCTTC.